This TCR beta chain is drawn from a study of control samples from healthy donors and cancer patients. CDR1 and CDR2 (germline): MNHNY, SVGAGI (reference sequence). With 9 bases clipped from V and 7 bases from J, the junction kept 10 bases outside the gene matches. CDR3 length: 13 residues. TCRdb keeps only in-frame clones here, not all; method: immunoSEQ multiplex PCR. The sample records fewer than 150,000 clones, more than 85% being singletons. The sequencing input was blood. The sequence came from a woman under 30 in good health. The chain recombines TRBV6-6 with TRBJ1-2; 8 positions match TRBD1. CDR3 coding DNA: TGTGCCAGTCGTTCCAGGGACAGGTCTGGCTACACCTTC. Translating it yields CASRSRDRSGYTF.